This T cell receptor beta chain originates from a study of cytomegalovirus exposure and HLA in healthy donors. Primers for the PCR totalled 60 Vbeta and 13 Jbeta. Assay: immunoSEQ multiplex PCR; the TCRdb copy retains only in-frame clones and omits some. Here the sample table reports some 200,000 clones. V gave up 5 bases and J gave up 5 bases, with 12 bases separating them. The CDR3 has 13 amino acids. Looked up from germline, CDR1 is MNHEY and CDR2 is SMNVEV (reference sequence). The chain has TRBV27 and TRBJ1-2; D may be TRBD1 (6 bases). This clonotype was sampled from a young man in good health and CMV-seronegative. Material for sequencing was PBMCs. In DNA, the CDR3 is TGTGCCAGCAGTACCCAGGACAGTTATGGCTACACCTTC. Amino acids: CASSTQDSYGYTF.